These T cell receptor beta chains were read from a single sample in a study of T cell clonotyping in hematopoietic cell transplantation. Method: immunoSEQ multiplex PCR; TCRdb's copy keeps in-frame clones and lacks some. The data contain approximately 44,000 clones, roughly 80% of them singletons. The sequences come from peripheral blood mononuclear cells, collected before stem cell transplant. The receptors were sampled from a man in his sixties with myelodysplastic syndrome. Some clones in this sample may be carry-over from other donors' samples. Both conserved end residues are part of each CDR3. D genes are given only for firm matches. Rows may omit the clone size; those that give it use once, few, many or a size class.

size	J	D	V	DNA	CDR3
.	TRBJ1-2	TRBD1	TRBV6-5	TGTGCCAGCAGTTACGGACAGGAAACCTATGGCTACACCTTC	CASSYGQETYGYTF
.	TRBJ2-2	.	TRBV6-1	TGTGCCAGCAGTGAAAGGCGGGGATGGTCCGGGGAGCTGTTTTTT	CASSERRGWSGELFF
.	TRBJ2-1	.	TRBV29-1	TGCAGCGCCTCAAGGGCAAACAATGAGCAGTTCTTC	CSASRANNEQFF
few	TRBJ2-1	TRBD2	TRBV7-2	TGTGCCAGCAGTCTCCGGACTAGCGCTGAGCAGTTCTTC	CASSLRTSAEQFF
.	TRBJ2-3	.	TRBV19	TGTGCCAGTAGTAACGCCGGTACGCAGTATTTT	CASSNAGTQYF
.	TRBJ1-5	.	TRBV9	TGTGCCAGCAGCGTAGCGGGCAGAAACGCCTGTCAGCCCCAGCATTTT	CASSVAGRNACQPQHF
.	TRBJ2-5	.	TRBV11-2	TGTGCCAGCAGCTTGCAGGGTGTTGAGACCCAGTACTTC	CASSLQGVETQYF
.	TRBJ1-6	TRBD1	TRBV4-3	TGCGCCAGCAGCCGCTCCAGGGGGGCACCCCTCCACTTT	CASSRSRGAPLHF
.	TRBJ1-1	.	TRBV7-6	TGTGCCAGCAGCCCCGGACAGCTGAACACTGAAGCTTTCTTT	CASSPGQLNTEAFF
.	TRBJ1-1	.	TRBV5-1	TGCGCCAGCAGCCTATCACCGGGAGGCGAAGCTTTCTTT	CASSLSPGGEAFF
.	TRBJ2-2	TRBD2	TRBV5-8	TGTGCCAGCAGCTTGGGACTAGCCTACACCGGGGAGCTGTTTTTT	CASSLGLAYTGELFF
.	TRBJ1-4	.	TRBV15	TGTGCCACCAGTAGGGAACCAACTAATGAAAAACTGTTTTTT	CATSREPTNEKLFF
few	TRBJ1-6	.	TRBV30	TGTGCCTGGAGTGCGGAGGTGAGCTCCTATAATTCACCCCTCCACTTT	CAWSAEVSSYNSPLHF
.	TRBJ1-3	.	TRBV30	TGTGCCTGGAGGAACAGGGAACTAGCTGGAAACACCATATATTTT	CAWRNRELAGNTIYF
.	TRBJ1-1	.	TRBV6-6	TGTGCCAGCATGGGGCGCATGAACACTGAAGCTTTCTTT	CASMGRMNTEAFF
.	TRBJ1-2	TRBD1	TRBV30	TGTGCCTGGAGTGGGCCGGGACAGGGAACACCATGGTATGGCTACACCTTC	CAWSGPGQGTPWYGYTF
.	TRBJ1-1	TRBD1	TRBV10-3	TGTGCCATCAGTGAGCAGAGACAGGGGGGCACTGAAGCTTTCTTT	CAISEQRQGGTEAFF
.	TRBJ2-6	.	TRBV2	TGTGCCACCAATAATGAGTTATCTGGGGCCAACGTCCTGACTTTC	CATNNELSGANVLTF
.	TRBJ1-6	.	TRBV10-2	TGCGCCATCGGGACCCAAGTACCCCTCCACTTT	CAIGTQVPLHF
.	TRBJ1-2	.	TRBV7-2	TGTGCCAGCAGCTCAGACAGAGCCCTCTATGGCTACACCTTC	CASSSDRALYGYTF
.	TRBJ2-1	.	TRBV15	TGTGCCACCAGCAGAGATCAAGGTCAGGGCACTACTGATAATGAGCAGTTCTTC	CATSRDQGQGTTDNEQFF
.	TRBJ2-2	.	TRBV5-4	TGTGCCAGCAGCTTCACGGGGTTTAACACCGGGGAGCTGTTTTTT	CASSFTGFNTGELFF
.	TRBJ1-5	TRBD1	TRBV28	TGTGCCAGCAATGAGGGGGCGTACGGTCAGCCCCAGCATTTT	CASNEGAYGQPQHF
few	TRBJ1-2	.	TRBV7-2	TGTGCCAGCAGCCTCGGCCTCGTGTATGGCTACACCTTC	CASSLGLVYGYTF
.	TRBJ2-1	.	TRBV2	TGTGCCACTACAGCCTACAATGAGCAGTTCTTC	CATTAYNEQFF
.	TRBJ1-6	.	TRBV6-5	TGTGCCAGCAGTCCCCAATGGGGGGACAATTCACCCCTCCACTTT	CASSPQWGDNSPLHF
.	TRBJ2-2	TRBD1	TRBV7-7	TGTGCTAGCAGCTTGTCAAGGGGGCGCGACACCGGGGAGCTGTTTTTT	CASSLSRGRDTGELFF
.	TRBJ2-7	.	TRBV7-2	TGTGCCAGCAGCTTAGTCCACGGCAGCACCTACGAGCAGTACTTC	CASSLVHGSTYEQYF
.	TRBJ2-7	TRBD1	TRBV4-1	TGCGCCAGCAGCCAAGGTGGGGGACAGAGAAAAGACGAGCAGTACTTC	CASSQGGGQRKDEQYF
few	TRBJ1-5	TRBD1	TRBV19	TGTGCCAGTAGCGGGACAGGGAATAGCAATCAGCCCCAGCATTTT	CASSGTGNSNQPQHF
.	TRBJ1-2	.	TRBV10-3	TGTGCCATCAGTGAGGCGGACGGTAACTATGGCTACACCTTC	CAISEADGNYGYTF
.	TRBJ2-2	TRBD1	TRBV5-1	TGCGCCAGCAGCTTGGAGGCCCAGGGACAGACCGGGGAGCTGTTTTTT	CASSLEAQGQTGELFF
once	TRBJ2-2	TRBD1	TRBV2	TGTGCCAGCAGTGTCGGCGGGACAGGGTTCGGGGAGCTGTTTTTT	CASSVGGTGFGELFF
.	TRBJ2-5	.	TRBV19	TGTGCCAGTAGATCCGGGATTGTGGAGACCCAGTACTTC	CASRSGIVETQYF
.	TRBJ2-7	TRBD2	TRBV7-9	TGTGCCAGCCGGTCGGGGGGGTACGAGCAGTACTTC	CASRSGGYEQYF
.	TRBJ1-1	.	TRBV27	TGTGCCAGCAGTTTTACAGGACTCGGACGCACTGAAGCTTTCTTT	CASSFTGLGRTEAFF
once	TRBJ1-2	.	TRBV12-5	TGTGCTAGTGGTTTGGTAAACCACGTAGCCTCTTATCCGATCTCTGGCTACACCTTC	CASGLVNHVASYPISGYTF
.	TRBJ2-3	.	TRBV10-2	TGCGCCAGCCGGGACTCCAGCACAGATACGCAGTATTTT	CASRDSSTDTQYF
.	TRBJ2-6	.	TRBV19	TGTGCCAGTAGTGGACCTTCGGACAGACTTACTTCTGGGGCCAACGTCCTGACTTTC	CASSGPSDRLTSGANVLTF
.	TRBJ2-1	TRBD2	TRBV4-2	TGTGCCAGCAGCCAAGATTTCCCCCCTAGCGGGGTGCCCAATGAGCAGTTCTTC	CASSQDFPPSGVPNEQFF
few	TRBJ2-7	.	TRBV7-9	TGTGCCAGCAGCTTAGAAGGGGAAACCTACGAGCAGTACTTC	CASSLEGETYEQYF
.	TRBJ1-5	.	TRBV5-5	TGTGCCAGCAGTGACCGGGGCAATCAGCCCCAGCATTTT	CASSDRGNQPQHF
.	TRBJ1-3	.	TRBV6-5	TGTGCCAGCAGTTACTACGGGGGGATGGCTGGAAACACCATATATTTT	CASSYYGGMAGNTIYF
.	TRBJ2-3	TRBD2	TRBV2	TGTGCCAGCAGTGAAGGGCCCTTCTTGACTAGCGGCTACACAGATACGCAGTATTTT	CASSEGPFLTSGYTDTQYF
.	TRBJ1-1	TRBD1	TRBV5-1	TGCGCCAGCAGCTTCGGGACAGGGGGAATAACTGAAGCTTTCTTT	CASSFGTGGITEAFF
.	TRBJ1-5	TRBD1	TRBV5-6	TGTGCCAGCAGCTCCTTCGGGACAGGGGACAATCAGCCCCAGCATTTT	CASSSFGTGDNQPQHF
.	TRBJ2-1	TRBD1	TRBV2	TGTGCCAGCAGTGGGGACAGGGCCCTATACAATGAGCAGTTCTTC	CASSGDRALYNEQFF
.	TRBJ1-2	.	TRBV29-1	TGCAGCGCTACCAGGGCCACGGGGTTGGATGGCTACACCTTC	CSATRATGLDGYTF
.	TRBJ2-2	.	TRBV7-9	TGTGCCAGCAGCCAGACCCCTAACACCGGGGAGCTGTTTTTT	CASSQTPNTGELFF
.	TRBJ1-2	.	TRBV2	TGTGCCAGCAGCCCGGAGGGGGACGGTTTATTCTATGGCTACACCTTC	CASSPEGDGLFYGYTF
.	TRBJ1-2	TRBD1	TRBV19	TGTGCCAGTAGTACCCGGGACAGGGCTGGCTACACCTTC	CASSTRDRAGYTF
.	TRBJ2-5	.	TRBV28	TGTGCCAGCAGTTTAGGAGGGAGTCAAGAGACCCAGTACTTC	CASSLGGSQETQYF
.	TRBJ1-5	.	TRBV9	TGTGCCAGCAGCGTAGCTAGCAATCAGCCCCAGCATTTT	CASSVASNQPQHF
once	TRBJ2-6	TRBD1	TRBV14	TGTGCCAGCAGTCTACTGGACAGGGGGGTCTCTGGGGCCAACGTCCTGACTTTC	CASSLLDRGVSGANVLTF
once	TRBJ2-1	TRBD2	TRBV19	TGTGCCAGTAGTAGGCTAGCGGGGGCGGATGAGCAGTTCTTC	CASSRLAGADEQFF
.	TRBJ1-1	.	TRBV14	TGTGCCAGCAGCCGAATGATCAATAGTGAAGCTTTCTTT	CASSRMINSEAFF
.	TRBJ1-1	.	TRBV5-1	TGCGCCAGCAGCTTTAGGGCAGGCGTTCTGAACACTGAAGCTTTCTTT	CASSFRAGVLNTEAFF